This T cell receptor beta chain was identified during a study of blood T cell repertoires in COVID-19. For the study at large: Whether acute or convalescent, the COVID-19 samples came from the United States, Italy and Spain. T cells, B-cell-depleted T cells, or PBMCs provided the cDNA or gDNA that served as material.

Original handling: How many nucleated cells were present was estimated from reference gene primer amplification. Repertoires were generated with immunoSEQ multiplex PCR, while TCRdb's copy carries only in-frame clones and drops some. Clonal size and the V and J genes are those of that table, whereas D and trimming came from the DNA. The sample has some 340,000 clones, 65% to 85% seen once. CDR1 MNHNS and CDR2 SASEGT come from the germline V gene. The CDR3 contains 16 residues. The germline V and J ends were trimmed by 2 bases and 7 bases, with 15 bases remaining between them. The sample comprised peripheral blood. The chain has TRBV6-1 and TRBJ1-6, with D possibly being TRBD1 (6 bases). The receptor comes from a man aged 25-45 years with active or convalescent COVID-19. CDR3 nucleotide sequence: TGTGCCAGCAGTGAATCGGCTGGGGGCAGAAATTCACCCCTCCACTTT. As protein: CASSESAGGRNSPLHF.